This T cell receptor beta chain was sequenced for a study of post-analysis software for immune sequencing data. Unmatched junction bases numbered 16, after V lost 5 bases and J lost 8 bases. The CDR3 loop spans 15 amino acids. Germline V CDR1 and CDR2: DFQATT, SNEGSKA (reference sequence). Unique molecular identifiers were carried by the TCR beta cDNA libraries. The T cell input of roughly 0.95 to 10 million gave roughly 0.5 million cDNA molecules. TCRdb reanalysed the PCR reads using MiXCR and keeps one entry per CDR3 protein. The sample shows hundreds of thousands of distinct CDR3 sequences, 55% to 60% of them seen only once. Note on this clonotype: What it binds is unknown.

Broader study findings: Samples from one preparation batch, clustered by F measure, grouped strongly together. TRBV5-6, TRBV5-1 and TRBV20-1 were among five TRBV segments more frequent in patients than controls. Patients with multiple sclerosis recorded significantly lower normalized Chao1 diversity than controls, the study found.

The chain uses TRBV20-1 and TRBJ2-3; 7 bases map to TRBD1. The clonotype originates from a girl aged 2 to 10 with multiple sclerosis. Sequenced input: blood. CDR3 residues: CSADLAGTDPGTQYF. In DNA form, the CDR3 reads TGCAGTGCTGATTTAGCAGGGACAGACCCAGGTACGCAGTATTTT.